Shown below are 14 T cell receptor beta chains from a single sample sequenced in a study of shared clonotypes between healthy human individuals. Sequencing used immunoSEQ multiplex PCR; TCRdb keeps in-frame clones, though not all of them. This sample carries 170,000 or so clones, around 63% of them seen once, and the ten largest clones take around 9.3%. The sample was memory CD4+ T cells sorted from blood. Documented subset: CD45RA-negative fraction. The receptors were sampled from a young man in good health.

CDR3 residues: CASSPQTGSDEKLFF. In DNA, the CDR3 is TGTGCCAGCAGCCCGCAGACAGGGTCTGATGAAAAACTGTTTTTT. V usage is TRBV7-9 and J usage is TRBJ1-4; 7 bases match TRBD1. V shed 5 bases, J shed 6 bases, and the junction held 9 bases outside the gene matches. This CDR3 spans 15 amino acids. CDR1 SEHNR and CDR2 FQNEAQ come from the germline V gene (reference sequence).

V gene TRBV19 combines with J gene TRBJ1-5, with a tentative D call TRBD1 (6 bases). CDR3 length: 15 residues. Trimming removed 6 bases from V and 7 bases from J, with 19 bases in between. The germline V gene has CDR1 LNHDA and CDR2 SQIVND (reference sequence). The CDR3 here is CASSDVLRGGQPQHF. DNA for the CDR3: TGTGCCAGTAGCGACGTCCTCAGGGGCGGACAGCCCCAGCATTTT.

The genes are TRBV25-1 and TRBJ1-1; D might be TRBD1 (5 bases). V lost 6 bases and J 1 base, leaving 12 bases between the germline ends. Per germline, CDR1 MGHDK and CDR2 SYGVNS. This CDR3 contains 14 residues. CDR3 protein: CASSPGGGNTEAFF. The CDR3 region has the DNA TGTGCCAGCAGCCCCGGGGGGGGGAACACTGAAGCTTTCTTT.

V is TRBV6-6 and J is TRBJ1-4, with 11 bases aligning to TRBD1. The germline V gene has CDR1 MNHNY and CDR2 SVGAGI (reference sequence). CDR3 length equals 16 residues. After removal of 6 bases from V and 7 bases from J, the junction contained 10 bases not matched to a gene. CDR3 sequence: CASSPPAGTGGEKLFF. The CDR3 nucleotides are TGTGCCAGCAGCCCTCCCGCGGGGACAGGGGGTGAAAAACTGTTTTTT.

The DNA for the CDR3 is TGTGCCAGCAGCTTGGGGGGACAGGGGAAAAACATTCAGTACTTC. Amino acids: CASSLGGQGKNIQYF. The V call is TRBV5-4, the J call TRBJ2-4; TRBD1 matches 10 bases. Germline V CDR1 and CDR2: SGHNT, YYREEE (reference sequence). The V segment lost 0 bases and the J segment 4 bases; nucleotides outside the gene matches: 1. This CDR3 has 15 amino acids.

The CDR3 nucleotides are TGTGCCAGCAGAGTCGGGGGGCTTGCGAACACTGAAGCTTTCTTT. Protein sequence: CASRVGGLANTEAFF. This sequence joins TRBV27 and TRBJ1-1; TRBD1 might be the D (6 bases). Germline CDR1 reads MNHEY; CDR2 reads SMNVEV (reference sequence). Trimming pared 6 bases from V and 1 base from J, leaving 15 bases between. There are 15 residues in the CDR3.

The rearrangement links TRBV2 to TRBJ2-1; 9 bases map to TRBD2. Germline assignment: CDR1 SNHLY and CDR2 FYNNEI. The CDR3 has 14 residues. V lost 7 bases and J lost 6; bases outside the gene matches: 7. The CDR3 loop is CASTSERGANEQFF. DNA for the CDR3: TGTGCCAGCACTAGCGAGCGGGGGGCCAATGAGCAGTTCTTC.

The rearrangement uses TRBV27 and TRBJ2-7; D is undetermined. Germline V gives CDR1 MNHEY, CDR2 SMNVEV (reference sequence). The CDR3 covers 15 residues. The V end was cut by 0 bases, the J end by 2 bases, with 11 bases between. CDR3 sequence reads: CASSLSSRVAYEQYF. DNA of the CDR3: TGTGCCAGCAGTTTATCGTCCCGGGTAGCCTACGAGCAGTACTTC.

This clone was seen only once. This sequence joins TRBV7-8 and TRBJ2-1, with D perhaps given as TRBD1 or TRBD2 (5 bases each). CDR3 size: 16 residues. Germline V gives CDR1 SGHVS, CDR2 FQNEAQ. The V and J ends lost 1 base and 12 bases respectively, with 22 bases between them. This CDR3 reads CASSLERAEYTRGQFF. The CDR3 nucleotides read TGTGCCAGCAGCTTAGAGCGAGCGGAATATACTAGGGGGCAGTTCTTC.

V is TRBV5-4 and J is TRBJ2-1, with 12 bases identical to TRBD2. Germline lookup yields CDR1 SGHNT and CDR2 YYREEE (reference sequence). CDR3 length: 19 residues. The ends lost 0 bases at V and 3 bases at J; junction bases unmatched: 10. The DNA for the CDR3 is TGTGCCAGCAGCTTGGACCCTAGCGGGAGGGCGGGCGGCTACAATGAGCAGTTCTTC. Protein sequence: CASSLDPSGRAGGYNEQFF.

This clone has a single count. The chain joins TRBV5-4 to TRBJ2-1, with TRBD2 identical over 8 bases. The CDR3 runs 15 residues. With 4 bases clipped from V and 2 bases from J, the junction kept 5 bases outside the gene matches. CDR1 SGHNT and CDR2 YYREEE come from the germline V gene (reference sequence). The CDR3 nucleotides are TGTGCCAGCAGCGCCGCTAGCGGGCCCTACAATGAGCAGTTCTTC. It yields the protein CASSAASGPYNEQFF.

Here the CDR3 reads CASSKLVSNEQFF. CDR3 sequence (DNA): TGCGCCAGCAGCAAACTAGTTAGCAATGAGCAGTTCTTC. V gene TRBV5-1 combines with J gene TRBJ2-1, with a tentative D call TRBD2 (5 bases). Germline CDR1 is SGHRS and CDR2 is YFSETQ. V was clipped by 4 bases and J by 6 bases, with 11 bases between them. This CDR3 comprises 13 residues.

The CDR3 DNA follows: TGTGCTAGTGGTCCCCCTACAGGGTGCGATCAGCCCCAGCATTTT. This sequence encodes CASGPPTGCDQPQHF. This chain links TRBV12-5 with TRBJ1-5, with D perhaps TRBD1 (6 bases). This CDR3 region has 15 residues. From germline, CDR1 is LGHNT and CDR2 FRNRAP. V shed 5 bases and J shed 5 bases, with 16 bases lying between them.

The gene calls are TRBV28 and TRBJ2-7; possible D gene TRBD1, 6 bases. Trimming removed 3 bases at V and 5 bases at J, with 17 bases between. The CDR3 sequence is 15 residues long. Germline V lookup: CDR1 MDHEN, CDR2 SYDVKM. The CDR3 protein is CASSFLGDRLHEQYF. CDR3 DNA: TGTGCCAGCAGTTTCCTAGGAGACAGGCTCCACGAGCAGTACTTC.